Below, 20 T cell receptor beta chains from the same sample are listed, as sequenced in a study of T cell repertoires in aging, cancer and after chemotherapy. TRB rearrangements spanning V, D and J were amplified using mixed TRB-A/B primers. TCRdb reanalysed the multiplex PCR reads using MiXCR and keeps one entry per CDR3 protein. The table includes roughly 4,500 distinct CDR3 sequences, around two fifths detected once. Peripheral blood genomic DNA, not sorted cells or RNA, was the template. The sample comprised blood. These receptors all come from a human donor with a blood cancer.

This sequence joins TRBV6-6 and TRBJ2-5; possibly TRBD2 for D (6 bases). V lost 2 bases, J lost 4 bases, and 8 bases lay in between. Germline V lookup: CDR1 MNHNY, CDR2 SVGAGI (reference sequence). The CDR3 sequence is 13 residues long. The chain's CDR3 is CASSYRAGETQYF. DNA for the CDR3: TGTGCCAGCAGTTACCGAGCGGGAGAGACCCAGTACTTC.

The CDR3: CASNNRKGNTGELFF. The CDR3 region has the DNA TGTGCCAGCAATAACAGGAAAGGAAACACCGGGGAGCTGTTTTTT. The chain uses TRBV6-5 and TRBJ2-2, with a weak D call TRBD1 (5 bases). This CDR3 has 15 amino acids. V was cut by 7 bases and J by 2 bases, with 14 bases left in between. Germline loops: CDR1 MNHEY, CDR2 SVGAGI.

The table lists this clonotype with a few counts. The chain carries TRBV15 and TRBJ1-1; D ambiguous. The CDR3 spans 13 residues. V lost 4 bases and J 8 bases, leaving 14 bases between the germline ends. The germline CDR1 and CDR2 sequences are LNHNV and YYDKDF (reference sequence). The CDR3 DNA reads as TGTGCCACCAGCACACGATCTAGGACGGAAGCTTTCTTT. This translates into CATSTRSRTEAFF.

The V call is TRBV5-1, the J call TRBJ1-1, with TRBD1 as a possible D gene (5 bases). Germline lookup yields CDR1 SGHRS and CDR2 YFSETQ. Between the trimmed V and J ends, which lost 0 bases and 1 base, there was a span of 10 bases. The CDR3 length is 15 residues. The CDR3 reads CASSLEGKRNTEAFF. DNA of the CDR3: TGCGCCAGCAGCTTGGAGGGGAAAAGGAACACTGAAGCTTTCTTT.

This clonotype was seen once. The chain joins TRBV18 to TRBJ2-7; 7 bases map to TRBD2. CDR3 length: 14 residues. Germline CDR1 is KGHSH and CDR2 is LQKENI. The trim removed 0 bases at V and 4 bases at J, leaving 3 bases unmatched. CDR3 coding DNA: TGTGCCAGCTCACCACCGGGGAGGGAGTACGAGCAGTACTTC. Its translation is CASSPPGREYEQYF.

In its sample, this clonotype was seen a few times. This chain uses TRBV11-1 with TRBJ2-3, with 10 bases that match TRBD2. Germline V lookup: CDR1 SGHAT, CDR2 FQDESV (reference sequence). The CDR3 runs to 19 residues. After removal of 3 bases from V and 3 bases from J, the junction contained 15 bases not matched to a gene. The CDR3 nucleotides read TGTGCCAGCAGCTTTTTGGGGCCAGCGGGAGGGCTTGAGACAGATACGCAGTATTTT. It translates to CASSFLGPAGGLETDTQYF.

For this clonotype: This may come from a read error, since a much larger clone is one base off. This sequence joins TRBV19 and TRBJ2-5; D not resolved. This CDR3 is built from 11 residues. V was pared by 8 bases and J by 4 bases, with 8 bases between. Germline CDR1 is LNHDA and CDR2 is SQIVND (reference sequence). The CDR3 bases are TGTGCCAGTGGCCACCGAGAGACCCAGTACTTC. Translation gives CASGHRETQYF. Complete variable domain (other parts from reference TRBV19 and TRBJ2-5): DGGITQSPKYLFRKEGQNVTLSCEQNLNHDAMYWYRQDPGQGLRLIYYSQIVNDFQKGDIAEGYSVSREKKESFPLTVTSAQKNPTAFYLCASGHRETQYFGPGTRLLVL.

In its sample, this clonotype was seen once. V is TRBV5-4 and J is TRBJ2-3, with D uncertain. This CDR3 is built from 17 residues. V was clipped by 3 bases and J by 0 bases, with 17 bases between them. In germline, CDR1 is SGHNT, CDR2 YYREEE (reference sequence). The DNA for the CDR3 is TGTGCCAGCAGCTCCCAGTCCGCGCCTACTAGCACAGATACGCAGTATTTT. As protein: CASSSQSAPTSTDTQYF.

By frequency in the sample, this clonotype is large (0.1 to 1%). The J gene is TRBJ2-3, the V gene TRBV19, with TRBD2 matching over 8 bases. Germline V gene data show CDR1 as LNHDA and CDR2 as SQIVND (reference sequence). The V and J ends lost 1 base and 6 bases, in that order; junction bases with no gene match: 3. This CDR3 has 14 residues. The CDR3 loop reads CASSIGTSPDTQYF. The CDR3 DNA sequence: TGTGCCAGTAGTATAGGGACTAGCCCCGATACGCAGTATTTT.

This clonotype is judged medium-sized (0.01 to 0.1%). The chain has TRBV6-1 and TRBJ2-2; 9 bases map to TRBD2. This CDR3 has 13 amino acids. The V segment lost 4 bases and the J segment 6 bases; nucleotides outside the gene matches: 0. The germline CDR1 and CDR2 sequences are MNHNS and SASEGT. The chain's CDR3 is CASSGGRAGELFF. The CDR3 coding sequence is TGTGCCAGCAGTGGCGGGAGGGCCGGGGAGCTGTTTTTT.

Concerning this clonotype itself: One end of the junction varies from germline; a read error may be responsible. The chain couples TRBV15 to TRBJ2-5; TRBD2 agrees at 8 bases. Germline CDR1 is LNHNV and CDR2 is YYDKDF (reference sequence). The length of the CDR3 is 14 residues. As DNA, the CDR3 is TGTGCCACCGGCAGAGGACTAGCTCAAGAGACCCAGTACTTC. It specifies CATGRGLAQETQYF.

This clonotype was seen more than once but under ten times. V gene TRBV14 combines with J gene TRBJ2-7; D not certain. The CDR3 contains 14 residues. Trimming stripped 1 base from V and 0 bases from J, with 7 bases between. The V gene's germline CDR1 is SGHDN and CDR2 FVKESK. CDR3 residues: CASSQVKTSYEQYF. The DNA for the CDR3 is TGTGCCAGCAGCCAAGTGAAAACCTCCTACGAGCAGTACTTC.

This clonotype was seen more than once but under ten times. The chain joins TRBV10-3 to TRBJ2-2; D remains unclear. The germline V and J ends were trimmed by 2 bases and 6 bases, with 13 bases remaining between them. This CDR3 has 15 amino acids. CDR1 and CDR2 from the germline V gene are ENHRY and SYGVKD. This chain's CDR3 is CAISEQAPASGELFF. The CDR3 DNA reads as TGTGCCATCAGTGAGCAGGCTCCAGCGTCCGGGGAGCTGTTTTTT.

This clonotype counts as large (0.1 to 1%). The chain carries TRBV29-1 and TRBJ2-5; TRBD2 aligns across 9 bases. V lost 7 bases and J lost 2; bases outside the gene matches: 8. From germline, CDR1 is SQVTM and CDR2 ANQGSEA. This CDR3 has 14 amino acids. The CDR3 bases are TGCAGCGGCGCGGGCGCGGGAGGGCAAGAGACCCAGTACTTC. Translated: CSGAGAGGQETQYF.

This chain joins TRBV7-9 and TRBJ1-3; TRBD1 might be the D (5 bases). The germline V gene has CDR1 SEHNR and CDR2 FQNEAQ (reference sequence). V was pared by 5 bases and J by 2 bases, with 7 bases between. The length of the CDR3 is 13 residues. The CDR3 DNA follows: TGTGCCAGCAGCATAGGGGCTGGAAACACCATATATTTT. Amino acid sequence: CASSIGAGNTIYF. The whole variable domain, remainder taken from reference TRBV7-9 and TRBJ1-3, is DTGVSQNPRHKITKRGQNVTFRCDPISEHNRLYWYRQTLGQGPEFLTYFQNEAQLEKSRLLSDRFSAERPKGSFSTLEIQRTEQGDSAMYLCASSIGAGNTIYFGEGSWLTVV.

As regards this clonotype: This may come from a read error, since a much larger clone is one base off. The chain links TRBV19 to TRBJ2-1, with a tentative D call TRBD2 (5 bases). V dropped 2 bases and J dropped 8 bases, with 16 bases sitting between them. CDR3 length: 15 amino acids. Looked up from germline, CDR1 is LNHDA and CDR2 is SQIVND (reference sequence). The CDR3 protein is CASSILATRYDEQFF. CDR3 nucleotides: TGTGCCAGTAGTATACTAGCCACGCGTTACGATGAGCAGTTCTTC.

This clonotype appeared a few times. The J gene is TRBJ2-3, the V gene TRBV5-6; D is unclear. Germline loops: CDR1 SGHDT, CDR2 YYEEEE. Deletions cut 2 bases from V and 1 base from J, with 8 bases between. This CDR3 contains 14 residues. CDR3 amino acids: CASSLVRGTDTQYF. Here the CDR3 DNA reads TGTGCCAGCAGCTTAGTAAGGGGCACAGATACGCAGTATTTT.

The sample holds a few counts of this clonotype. The CDR3 DNA is TGTGCCAGCAGTCCGAAGCGGGAGCGATACGAGCAGTACTTC. This codes for CASSPKRERYEQYF. This chain connects TRBV27 to TRBJ2-7; 8 bases agree with TRBD2. The CDR3 spans 14 residues. The V gene's germline CDR1 is MNHEY and CDR2 SMNVEV (reference sequence). V trimming: 5 bases; J trimming: 4 bases; junction bases outside the gene matches: 7.

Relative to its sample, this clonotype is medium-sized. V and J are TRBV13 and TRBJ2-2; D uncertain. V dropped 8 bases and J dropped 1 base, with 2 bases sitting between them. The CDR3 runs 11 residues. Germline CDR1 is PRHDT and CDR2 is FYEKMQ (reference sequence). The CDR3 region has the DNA TGTGCCAGCGGGAACACCGGGGAGCTGTTTTTT. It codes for CASGNTGELFF.

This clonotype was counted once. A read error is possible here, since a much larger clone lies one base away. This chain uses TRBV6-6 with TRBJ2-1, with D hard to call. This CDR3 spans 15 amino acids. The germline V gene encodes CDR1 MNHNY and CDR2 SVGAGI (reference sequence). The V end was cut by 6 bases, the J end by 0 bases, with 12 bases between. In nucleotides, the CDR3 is TGTGCCAGCAGGCCCATACTGAGCTCCTACAATGAGCAGTTCTTC. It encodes CASRPILSSYNEQFF.